This T cell receptor (beta chain) was identified in a study of T-cell reconstitution after alpha-beta-depleted transplantation in children. Findings of the study overall: The main origin of T-cell counts and diversity one year after transplant was newly produced T cells. For some patients, TCRbeta diversity was high at day 60 because of recipient T cells and thymic progenitors that survived. Reportedly, alpha-beta T cells present about two months post-transplant originated from several hundred expanded clones of graft origin.

CDR1 and CDR2 from the germline V gene are SGHRS and YFSETQ. Trimming pared 3 bases from V and 2 bases from J, leaving 11 bases between. The CDR3 length is 15 residues. This clonotype has at least ten counts. The antigen is undetermined. Preparation of the TCRbeta library used unique molecular identifiers. TCRdb redid the calling of the PCR reads with MiXCR, one entry per CDR3 protein. Of approximately 300,000 distinct CDR3 sequences listed, just over 7.5% are singletons. The sequence was obtained from a female patient between 2 and 10 years old who had a stem cell transplant for Fanconi anemia, so the T cells may come from the graft donor. The chain has TRBV5-1 and TRBJ2-2; tentative D call: TRBD1 (6 bases). The sequencing here drew on peripheral blood, taken 360 days after TCRalphabeta/CD19-depleted stem cell transplant. DNA for the CDR3: TGCGCCAGCAGCTCGGGACACCTAAACACCGGGGAGCTGTTTTTT. Protein: CASSSGHLNTGELFF.